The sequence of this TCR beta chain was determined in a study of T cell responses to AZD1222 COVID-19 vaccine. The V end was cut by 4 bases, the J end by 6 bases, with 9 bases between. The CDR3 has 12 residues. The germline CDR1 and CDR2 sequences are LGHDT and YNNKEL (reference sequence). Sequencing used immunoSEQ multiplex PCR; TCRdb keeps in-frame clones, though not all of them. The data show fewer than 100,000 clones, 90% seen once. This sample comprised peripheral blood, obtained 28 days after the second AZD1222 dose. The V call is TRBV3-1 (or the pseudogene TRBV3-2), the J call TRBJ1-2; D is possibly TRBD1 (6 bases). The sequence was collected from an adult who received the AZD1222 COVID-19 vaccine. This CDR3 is CASSRKGDGYTF. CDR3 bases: TGTGCCAGCAGCCGCAAGGGGGATGGCTACACCTTC.